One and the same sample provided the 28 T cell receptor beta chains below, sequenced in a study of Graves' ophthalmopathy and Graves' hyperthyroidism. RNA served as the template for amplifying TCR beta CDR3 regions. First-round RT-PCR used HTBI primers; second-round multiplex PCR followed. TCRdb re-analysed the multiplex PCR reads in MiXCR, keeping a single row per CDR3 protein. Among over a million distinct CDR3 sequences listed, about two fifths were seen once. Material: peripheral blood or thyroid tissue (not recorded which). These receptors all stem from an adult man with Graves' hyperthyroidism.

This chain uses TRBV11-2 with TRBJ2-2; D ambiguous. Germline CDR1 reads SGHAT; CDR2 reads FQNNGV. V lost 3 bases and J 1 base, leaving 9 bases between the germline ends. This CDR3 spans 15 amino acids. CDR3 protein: CASSFPSRNTGELFF. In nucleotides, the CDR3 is TGTGCCAGCAGCTTCCCCAGTCGGAACACCGGGGAGCTGTTTTTT.

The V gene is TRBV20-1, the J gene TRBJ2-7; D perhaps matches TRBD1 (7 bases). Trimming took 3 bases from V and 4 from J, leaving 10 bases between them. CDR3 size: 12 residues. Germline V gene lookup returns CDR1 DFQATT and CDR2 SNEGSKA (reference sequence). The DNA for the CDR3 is TGCAGTGCTAGGGAGGGGGCTTACGAGCAGTACTTC. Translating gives CSAREGAYEQYF.

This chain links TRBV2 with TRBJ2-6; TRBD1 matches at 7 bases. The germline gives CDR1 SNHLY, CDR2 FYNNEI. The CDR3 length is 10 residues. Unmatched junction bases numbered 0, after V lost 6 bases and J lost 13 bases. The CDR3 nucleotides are TGTGCCAGCAGGGACAGGGTCCTGACTTTC. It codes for CASRDRVLTF.

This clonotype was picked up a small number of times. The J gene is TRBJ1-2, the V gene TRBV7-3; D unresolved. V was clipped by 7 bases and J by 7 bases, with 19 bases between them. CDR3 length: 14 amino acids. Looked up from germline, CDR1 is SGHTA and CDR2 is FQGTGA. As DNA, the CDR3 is TGTGCCAGCACCTCCCACCCACCCCCCGGTGGCTACACCTTC. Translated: CASTSHPPPGGYTF.

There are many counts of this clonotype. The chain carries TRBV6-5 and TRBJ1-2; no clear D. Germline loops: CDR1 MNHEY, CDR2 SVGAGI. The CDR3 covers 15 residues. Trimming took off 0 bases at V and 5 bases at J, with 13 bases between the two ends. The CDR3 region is CASSYSGMALYGYTF. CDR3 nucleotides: TGTGCCAGCAGTTACTCAGGGATGGCACTTTATGGCTACACCTTC.

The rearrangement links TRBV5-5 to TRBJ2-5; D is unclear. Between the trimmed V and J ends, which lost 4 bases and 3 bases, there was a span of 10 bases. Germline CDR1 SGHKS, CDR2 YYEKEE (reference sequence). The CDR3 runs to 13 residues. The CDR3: CASSPMTEETQYF. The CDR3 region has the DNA TGTGCCAGCAGCCCGATGACGGAAGAGACCCAGTACTTC.

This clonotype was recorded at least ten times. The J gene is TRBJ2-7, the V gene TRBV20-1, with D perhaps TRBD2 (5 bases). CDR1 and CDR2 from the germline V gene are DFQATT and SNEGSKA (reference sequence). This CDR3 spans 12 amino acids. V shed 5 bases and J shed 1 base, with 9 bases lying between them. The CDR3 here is CSAQRSSYEQYF. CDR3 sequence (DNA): TGCAGTGCTCAGCGGTCTTCCTACGAGCAGTACTTC.

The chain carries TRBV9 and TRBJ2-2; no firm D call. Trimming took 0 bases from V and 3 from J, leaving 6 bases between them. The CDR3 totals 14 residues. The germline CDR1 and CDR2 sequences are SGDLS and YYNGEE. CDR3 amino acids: CASSVVGYTGELFF. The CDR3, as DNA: TGTGCCAGCAGCGTAGTAGGGTACACCGGGGAGCTGTTTTTT.

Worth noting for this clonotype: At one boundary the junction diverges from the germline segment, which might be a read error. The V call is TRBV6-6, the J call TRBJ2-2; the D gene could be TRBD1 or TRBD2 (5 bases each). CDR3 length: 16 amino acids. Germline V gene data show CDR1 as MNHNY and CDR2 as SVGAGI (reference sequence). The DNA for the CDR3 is TGTGCCAGCAGGCCGCTGGGACGGATAAACACTGGGGAGCTGTTTTTT. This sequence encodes CASRPLGRINTGELFF.

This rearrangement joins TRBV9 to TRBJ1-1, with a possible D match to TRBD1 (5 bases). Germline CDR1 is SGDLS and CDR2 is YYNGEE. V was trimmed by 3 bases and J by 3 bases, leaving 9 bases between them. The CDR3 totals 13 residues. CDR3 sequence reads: CASSAGRHTEAFF. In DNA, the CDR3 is TGTGCCAGCAGCGCAGGGAGGCACACTGAAGCTTTCTTT.

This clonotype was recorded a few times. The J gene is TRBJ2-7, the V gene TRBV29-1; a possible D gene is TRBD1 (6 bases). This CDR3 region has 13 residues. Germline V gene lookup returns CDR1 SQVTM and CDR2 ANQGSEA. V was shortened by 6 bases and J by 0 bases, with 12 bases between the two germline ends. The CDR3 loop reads CSVRDTYSYEQYF. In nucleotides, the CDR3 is TGCAGCGTGAGGGACACTTACTCCTACGAGCAGTACTTC.

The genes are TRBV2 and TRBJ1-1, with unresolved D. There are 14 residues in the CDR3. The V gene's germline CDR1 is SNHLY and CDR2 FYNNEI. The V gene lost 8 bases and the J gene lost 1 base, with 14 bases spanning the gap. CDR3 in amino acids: CASLVGLANTEAFF. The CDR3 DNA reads TGTGCCAGCCTGGTAGGGCTTGCGAACACTGAAGCTTTCTTT.

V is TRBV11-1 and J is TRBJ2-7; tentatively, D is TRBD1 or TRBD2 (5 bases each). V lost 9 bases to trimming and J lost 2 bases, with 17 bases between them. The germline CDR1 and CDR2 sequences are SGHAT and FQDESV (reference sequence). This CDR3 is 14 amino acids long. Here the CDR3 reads CASSQQAGTYEQYF. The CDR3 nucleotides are TGTGCCAGTAGTCAACAGGCGGGTACCTACGAGCAGTACTTC.

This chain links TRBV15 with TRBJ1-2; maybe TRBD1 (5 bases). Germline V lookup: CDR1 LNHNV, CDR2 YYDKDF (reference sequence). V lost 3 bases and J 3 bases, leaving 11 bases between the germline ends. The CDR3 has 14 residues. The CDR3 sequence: CATSSLSGDYGYTF. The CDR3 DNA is TGTGCCACCAGCAGTTTATCGGGGGACTATGGCTACACCTTC.

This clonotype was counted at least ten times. The CDR3: CASSVTGEFRQPQHF. CDR3 nucleotides: TGTGCCAGCAGCGTAACCGGGGAGTTTAGGCAGCCCCAGCATTTT. The chain links TRBV9 to TRBJ1-5, with D hard to call. Germline V gene sequence: CDR1 SGDLS, CDR2 YYNGEE. V lost 1 base to trimming and J lost 7 bases, with 15 bases between them. This CDR3 is 15 amino acids long. The complete variable domain, with remaining parts taken from reference TRBV9 and TRBJ1-5, reads DSGVTQTPKHLITATGQRVTLRCSPRSGDLSVYWYQQSLDQGLQFLIQYYNGEERAKGNILERFSAQQFPDLHSELNLSSLELGDSALYFCASSVTGEFRQPQHFGDGTRLSIL.

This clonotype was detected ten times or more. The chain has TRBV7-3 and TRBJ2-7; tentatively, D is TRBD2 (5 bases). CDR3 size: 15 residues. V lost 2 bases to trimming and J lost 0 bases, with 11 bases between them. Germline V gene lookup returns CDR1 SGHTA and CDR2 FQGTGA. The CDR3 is CASSLEGSSSYEQYF. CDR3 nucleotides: TGTGCCAGCAGCTTAGAGGGCAGCAGCTCCTACGAGCAGTACTTC.

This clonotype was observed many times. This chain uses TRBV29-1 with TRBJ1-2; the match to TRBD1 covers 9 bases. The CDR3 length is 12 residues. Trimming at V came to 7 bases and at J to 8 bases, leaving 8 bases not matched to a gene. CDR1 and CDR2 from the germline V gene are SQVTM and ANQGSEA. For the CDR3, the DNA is TGCAGCGCGGGTGGACAGGGGAAGGGCTACACCTTC. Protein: CSAGGQGKGYTF.

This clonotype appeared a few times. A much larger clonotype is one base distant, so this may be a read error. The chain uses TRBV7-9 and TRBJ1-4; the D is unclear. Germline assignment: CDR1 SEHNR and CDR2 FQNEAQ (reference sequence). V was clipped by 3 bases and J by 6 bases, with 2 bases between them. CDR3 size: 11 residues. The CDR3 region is CASSFYEKLFF. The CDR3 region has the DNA TGTGCCAGCAGCTTTTATGAAAAACTGTTTTTT.

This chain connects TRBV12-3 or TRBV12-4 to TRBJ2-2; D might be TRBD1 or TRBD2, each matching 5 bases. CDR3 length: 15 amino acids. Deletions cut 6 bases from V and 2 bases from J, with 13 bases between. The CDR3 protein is CASRPSRTNTGELFF. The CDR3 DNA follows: TGTGCCAGCAGACCTAGCCGGACAAACACCGGGGAGCTGTTTTTT.

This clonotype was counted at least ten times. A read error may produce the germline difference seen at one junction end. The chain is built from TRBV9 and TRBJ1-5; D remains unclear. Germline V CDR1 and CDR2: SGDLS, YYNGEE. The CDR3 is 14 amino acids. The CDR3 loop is CASRVDHINQPQHF. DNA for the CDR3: TGTGCCAGCAGAGTAGATCACATTAATCAGCCCCAGCATTTT.

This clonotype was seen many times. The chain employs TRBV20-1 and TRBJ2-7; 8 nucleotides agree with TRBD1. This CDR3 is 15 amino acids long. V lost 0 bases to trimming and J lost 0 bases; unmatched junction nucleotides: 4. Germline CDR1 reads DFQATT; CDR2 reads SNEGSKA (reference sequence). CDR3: CSARDPTGDSYEQYF. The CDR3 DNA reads TGCAGTGCTAGAGATCCGACAGGGGACTCCTACGAGCAGTACTTC.

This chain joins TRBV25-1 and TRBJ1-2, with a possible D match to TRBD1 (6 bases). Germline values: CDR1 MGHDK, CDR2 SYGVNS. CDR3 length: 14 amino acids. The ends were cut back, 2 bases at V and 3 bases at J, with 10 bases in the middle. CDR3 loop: CASSETRTDYGYTF. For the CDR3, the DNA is TGTGCCAGCAGTGAAACCCGGACAGACTATGGCTACACCTTC.

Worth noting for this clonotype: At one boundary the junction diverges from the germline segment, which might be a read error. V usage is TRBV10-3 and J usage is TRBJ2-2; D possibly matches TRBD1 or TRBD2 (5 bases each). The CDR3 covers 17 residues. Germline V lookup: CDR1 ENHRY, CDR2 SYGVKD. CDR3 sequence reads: CASSLGTGGSNTGELFF. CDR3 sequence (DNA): TGTGCCAGCAGTTTGGGAACAGGAGGTTCGAACACCGGGGAGCTGTTTTTT.

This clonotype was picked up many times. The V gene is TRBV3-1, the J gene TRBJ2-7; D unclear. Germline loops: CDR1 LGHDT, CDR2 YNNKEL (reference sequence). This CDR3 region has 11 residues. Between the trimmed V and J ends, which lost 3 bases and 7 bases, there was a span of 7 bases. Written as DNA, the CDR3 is TGTGCCAGCAGCCAGGTGGGTGAGCAGTACTTC. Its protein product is CASSQVGEQYF.

CDR3 amino acids: CSGDAGANVLTF. Written as DNA, the CDR3 is TGCAGCGGGGACGCGGGGGCCAACGTCCTGACTTTC. This chain links TRBV29-1 with TRBJ2-6, with D perhaps TRBD1 or TRBD2 (5 bases each). The CDR3 has 12 residues. V dropped 7 bases and J dropped 4 bases, with 8 bases sitting between them. The germline V gene has CDR1 SQVTM and CDR2 ANQGSEA.

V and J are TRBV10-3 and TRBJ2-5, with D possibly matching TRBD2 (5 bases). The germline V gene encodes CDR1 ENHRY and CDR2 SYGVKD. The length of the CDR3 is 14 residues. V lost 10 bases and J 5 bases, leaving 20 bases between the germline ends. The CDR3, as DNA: TGTGCCAGCAGAACCAATCCCGGGGAGGAGACCCAGTACTTC. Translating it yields CASRTNPGEETQYF.

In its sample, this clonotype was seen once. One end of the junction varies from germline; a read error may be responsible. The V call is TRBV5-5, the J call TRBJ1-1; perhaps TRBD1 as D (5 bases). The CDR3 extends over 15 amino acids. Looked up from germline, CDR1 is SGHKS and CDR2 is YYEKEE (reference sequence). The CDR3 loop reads CASSLRGRPNTEAFF. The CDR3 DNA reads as TGCGCCAGCAGCTTAAGGGGCAGGCCGAACACTGAAGCTTTCTTT.

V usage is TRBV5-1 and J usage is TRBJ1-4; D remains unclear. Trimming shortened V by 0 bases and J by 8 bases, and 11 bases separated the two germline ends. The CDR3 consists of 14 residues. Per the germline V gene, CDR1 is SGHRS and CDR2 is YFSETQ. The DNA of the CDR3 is TGCGCCAGCAGCTTGGGGGAACTAAACGAAAAACTGTTTTTT. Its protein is CASSLGELNEKLFF.